Shown below are 27 T cell receptor beta chains from a single sample sequenced in a study of T cell responses to AZD1222 COVID-19 vaccine (dated by TCRdb to the early 2020s). Receptor amplification or capture employed the immunoSEQ multiplex PCR assay. TCRdb obtained this table from immuneACCESS and retained in-frame rearrangements with V and J assigned. These tables miss some clones; where compared with another copy, unresolved V genes account for less than half of the shortfall, and the remainder is unexplained. Counted in this sample were roughly 110,000 clones; approximately 90% of them appeared once. The ten top clones hold approximately 4.8% of the sample. The time point label on this specimen signifies: about 28 days (+/-7) after the second vaccine dose. Sequencing used peripheral blood, obtained 28 days after the second AZD1222 dose. These receptors all come from an adult who received the AZD1222 COVID-19 vaccine.

This chain connects TRBV2 to TRBJ2-2, with 11 bases aligning to TRBD1. Per the germline V gene, CDR1 is SNHLY and CDR2 is FYNNEI. The trim removed 2 bases at V and 6 bases at J, leaving 2 bases unmatched. CDR3 length: 15 amino acids. CDR3 in amino acids: CASSELGQGAGELFF. The DNA of the CDR3 is TGTGCCAGCAGTGAATTGGGACAGGGGGCCGGGGAGCTGTTTTTT.

The V gene is TRBV27, the J gene TRBJ1-4, with D tentatively TRBD1 (6 bases). V lost 7 bases and J lost 5, with 14 bases in between. The CDR3 totals 14 residues. The germline V gene has CDR1 MNHEY and CDR2 SMNVEV (reference sequence). CDR3 protein: CASNKGGSNEKLFF. CDR3 coding DNA: TGTGCCAGCAACAAAGGGGGGTCGAATGAAAAACTGTTTTTT.

The V and J genes are TRBV21-1 and TRBJ2-3; TRBD1, as called in the table, went unchecked against the DNA. TRBV21-1 is recorded as a pseudogene. This CDR3 contains 18 residues. CDR3 DNA: TGTGCCAGCAGCAAAGGGGCCAGGGTTGGGCCTAGCACAGATACGCAGTATTTT. This sequence encodes CASSKGARVGPSTDTQYF.

The count of this clone is one. V is TRBV19 and J is TRBJ1-5; D remains unclear. Germline-derived CDR1 and CDR2 are LNHDA and SQIVND (reference sequence). The CDR3 totals 14 residues. The V gene lost 3 bases and the J gene lost 2 bases, with 8 bases spanning the gap. The CDR3 region is CASSMASRNQPQHF. CDR3 DNA: TGTGCCAGTAGTATGGCGTCGCGCAATCAGCCCCAGCATTTT. The entire variable domain, with the rest obtained from reference TRBV19 and TRBJ1-5, is as follows: DGGITQSPKYLFRKEGQNVTLSCEQNLNHDAMYWYRQDPGQGLRLIYYSQIVNDFQKGDIAEGYSVSREKKESFPLTVTSAQKNPTAFYLCASSMASRNQPQHFGDGTRLSIL.

J is TRBJ1-1 and V is TRBV18; D perhaps matches TRBD1 (6 bases). The CDR3 contains 16 residues. The germline V gene encodes CDR1 KGHSH and CDR2 LQKENI. V lost 3 bases to trimming and J lost 6 bases, with 20 bases between them. In DNA form, the CDR3 reads TGTGCCAGCTCACCCCAAGCAAGCGGGGGGCAGGCTGAAGCTTTCTTT. This sequence encodes CASSPQASGGQAEAFF.

The CDR3 sequence: CASSIGVRGRVGELFF. CDR3 DNA sequence: TGTGCCAGTAGTATAGGGGTCAGGGGGCGCGTCGGGGAGCTGTTTTTT. The rearrangement joins TRBV19 to TRBJ2-2, with TRBD1 matching over 8 bases. Germline V gives CDR1 LNHDA, CDR2 SQIVND (reference sequence). The CDR3 loop spans 16 amino acids. V was clipped by 1 base and J by 7 bases; unmatched bases: 8.

The genes are TRBV24-1 and TRBJ2-3, with 7 nucleotides matching TRBD2. V lost 2 bases and J lost 0; bases outside the gene matches: 4. CDR1 is KGHDR, CDR2 SFDVKD, per germline. CDR3 length: 16 residues. Here the CDR3 reads CATSDSLAVSTDTQYF. The CDR3 nucleotides read TGTGCCACCAGTGATTCCCTAGCGGTGAGCACAGATACGCAGTATTTT.

The chain combines TRBV19 with TRBJ2-7, with 11 positions matching TRBD2. Germline V CDR1 and CDR2: LNHDA, SQIVND (reference sequence). CDR3 size: 15 residues. Germline trimming cut 4 bases from V and 0 bases from J; bases unmatched to any gene: 2. CDR3 region: CASSKTSGDSYEQYF. The DNA of the CDR3 is TGTGCCAGTAGTAAGACTAGCGGGGACTCCTACGAGCAGTACTTC.

The chain joins TRBV7-9 to TRBJ1-1, with TRBD1 matching 7 bases. V lost 4 bases and J lost 2; bases outside the gene matches: 7. In germline, CDR1 is SEHNR, CDR2 FQNEAQ (reference sequence). The CDR3 consists of 15 residues. CDR3 bases: TGTGCCAGCAGCTCCATGGGGACAGTTAACACTGAAGCTTTCTTT. Residues: CASSSMGTVNTEAFF.

This clone came up once. The chain combines TRBV19 with TRBJ1-2, with 10 bases that match TRBD1. Germline V gene lookup returns CDR1 LNHDA and CDR2 SQIVND (reference sequence). The J segment lost 3 bases and the V segment lost 5 bases, leaving 6 bases of the junction unmatched. CDR3 length: 15 residues. The CDR3 protein is CASSGAGTGDYGYTF. CDR3 nucleotides: TGTGCCAGTAGTGGAGCCGGGACAGGGGACTATGGCTACACCTTC.

V is TRBV27 and J is TRBJ2-7; tentatively, D is TRBD1 or TRBD2 (5 bases each). Germline V gene sequence: CDR1 MNHEY, CDR2 SMNVEV (reference sequence). This CDR3 comprises 14 residues. Between the trimmed V and J ends, which lost 6 bases and 2 bases, there was a span of 14 bases. The CDR3 loop reads CASSLGTVPYEQYF. DNA for the CDR3: TGTGCCAGCAGCCTCGGGACGGTCCCCTACGAGCAGTACTTC.

This clone was seen a handful of times. The V call is TRBV19, the J call TRBJ1-5, with 8 bases lining up with TRBD1. This CDR3 has 15 amino acids. CDR1 is LNHDA and CDR2 is SQIVND in the germline V gene (reference sequence). Unmatched junction bases numbered 6, after V lost 5 bases and J lost 3 bases. The CDR3 nucleotides read TGTGCCAGTAGTCGGGACAGGAGTCCCAATCAGCCCCAGCATTTT. Its translation: CASSRDRSPNQPQHF.

There are a few counts of this clone. The chain carries TRBV7-9 and TRBJ1-6; D is perhaps TRBD1 (5 bases). V shed 0 bases and J shed 7 bases, with 16 bases lying between them. From germline, CDR1 is SEHNR and CDR2 FQNEAQ (reference sequence). The CDR3 extends over 17 amino acids. The CDR3 bases are TGTGCCAGCAGCTTAGCTGAGGGACCGGGGGGAAATTCACCCCTCCACTTT. Its translation is CASSLAEGPGGNSPLHF.

The chain has TRBV9 and TRBJ1-6; 7 bases are shared with TRBD1. Germline-derived CDR1 and CDR2 are SGDLS and YYNGEE. The CDR3 runs 14 residues. Germline trimming cut 0 bases from V and 10 bases from J; bases unmatched to any gene: 4. In DNA form, the CDR3 reads TGTGCCAGCAGCGTAGAAGGGGGCGCGTCACCCCTCCACTTT. It translates to CASSVEGGASPLHF. Full variable domain (rest looked up from reference TRBV9 and TRBJ1-6): DSGVTQTPKHLITATGQRVTLRCSPRSGDLSVYWYQQSLDQGLQFLIQYYNGEERAKGNILERFSAQQFPDLHSELNLSSLELGDSALYFCASSVEGGASPLHFGNGTRLTVT.

The chain couples TRBV14 to TRBJ2-4, with D possibly being TRBD1 (5 bases). The CDR3 loop spans 12 amino acids. Germline CDR1 SGHDN, CDR2 FVKESK. Trimming removed 3 bases at V and 10 bases at J, with 10 bases between. This chain's CDR3 is CASSQTDRIQYF. In nucleotides, the CDR3 is TGTGCCAGCAGCCAGACAGATAGAATTCAGTACTTC.

The rearrangement links TRBV9 to TRBJ2-2, with D possibly being TRBD2 (5 bases). The V gene lost 4 bases and the J gene lost 2 bases, with 6 bases spanning the gap. CDR3 size: 13 residues. Germline V gene sequence: CDR1 SGDLS, CDR2 YYNGEE. This chain's CDR3 is CASSRTNTGELFF. CDR3 in DNA: TGTGCCAGCAGCAGGACTAACACCGGGGAGCTGTTTTTT.

The chain combines TRBV6-5 with TRBJ1-3; 7 nucleotides match TRBD1. This CDR3 has 15 amino acids. The V and J ends lost 2 bases and 4 bases, in that order; junction bases with no gene match: 5. Germline V lookup: CDR1 MNHEY, CDR2 SVGAGI. The CDR3 nucleotides are TGTGCCAGCAGTTACGCCAGGGGGTTCGGAAACACCATATATTTT. Encoded protein: CASSYARGFGNTIYF.

CDR3 in amino acids: CASSPRTGRGTEAFF. CDR3 sequence (DNA): TGTGCCAGCTCACCACGAACAGGGCGTGGGACTGAAGCTTTCTTT. The chain has TRBV18 and TRBJ1-1; TRBD1 might be the D (6 bases). The CDR3 has 15 amino acids. Germline CDR1 reads KGHSH; CDR2 reads LQKENI. V was clipped by 1 base and J by 5 bases, with 14 bases between them.

V gene TRBV18 combines with J gene TRBJ2-7; D remains ambiguous. V gave up 0 bases and J gave up 3 bases, with 9 bases separating them. The CDR3 length is 14 residues. Germline-derived CDR1 and CDR2 are KGHSH and LQKENI. CDR3 DNA sequence: TGTGCCAGCTCACCACCATCACTCAGCTACGAGCAGTACTTC. It is translated as CASSPPSLSYEQYF.

The CDR3 region is CASSPLGQIRSEAFF. The CDR3, as DNA: TGTGCCAGCAGTCCTCTCGGACAAATAAGGAGTGAAGCTTTCTTT. This sequence joins TRBV25-1 and TRBJ1-1, with D possibly matching TRBD1 (5 bases). Germline values: CDR1 MGHDK, CDR2 SYGVNS. V lost 5 bases, J lost 7 bases, and 20 bases lay in between. This CDR3 has 15 amino acids. The full variable domain, its missing parts supplied by reference TRBV25-1 and TRBJ1-1, is EADIYQTPRYLVIGTGKKITLECSQTMGHDKMYWYQQDPGMELHLIHYSYGVNSTEKGDLSSESTVSRIRTEHFPLTLESARPSHTSQYLCASSPLGQIRSEAFFGQGTRLTVV.

This clone occurred a few times. This chain connects TRBV28 to TRBJ2-7; the D is unclear. The germline V gene has CDR1 MDHEN and CDR2 SYDVKM. CDR3 size: 11 residues. V was cut by 3 bases and J by 7 bases, with 7 bases left in between. CDR3 nucleotide sequence: TGTGCCAGCAGTTTGAGCCCGGAGCAGTACTTC. It encodes CASSLSPEQYF.

V and J are TRBV19 and TRBJ2-5; D is undetermined. This CDR3 has 12 residues. V lost 5 bases and J lost 5, with 9 bases in between. Per germline, CDR1 LNHDA and CDR2 SQIVND (reference sequence). CDR3 sequence (DNA): TGTGCCAGTAGTCGGACCGGGGAGACCCAGTACTTC. Encoded protein: CASSRTGETQYF.

V usage is TRBV5-8 and J usage is TRBJ1-1; 10 nucleotides agree with TRBD1. The CDR3 sequence is 16 residues long. Germline CDR1 and CDR2: SGHTS and YDEGEE. V was pared by 4 bases and J by 4 bases, with 10 bases of the junction left unmatched. The CDR3 DNA follows: TGTGCCAGCAGCAGCACGTGGGACAGGGGAGGCACTGAAGCTTTCTTT. It specifies CASSSTWDRGGTEAFF. Together with reference TRBV5-8 and TRBJ1-1, the CDR3 gives the full variable domain: EAGVTQSPTHLIKTRGQQATLRCSPISGHTSVYWYQQALGLGLQFLLWYDEGEERNRGNFPPRFSGRQFPNYSSELNVNALELEDSALYLCASSSTWDRGGTEAFFGQGTRLTVV.

CDR3 residues: CASSDAGGRDTQYF. In DNA, the CDR3 is TGCGCCAGCAGTGATGCGGGGGGGAGAGATACGCAGTATTTT. V usage is TRBV10-1 and J usage is TRBJ2-3; 9 bases line up with TRBD2. The V and J ends lost 3 bases and 5 bases, in that order; junction bases with no gene match: 3. The CDR3 spans 14 residues. Per the germline V gene, CDR1 is WNHNN and CDR2 is SYGVQD (reference sequence).

V gene TRBV12-3 or TRBV12-4 combines with J gene TRBJ1-1; no clear D gene. CDR3 size: 13 residues. Trimming removed 5 bases at V and 4 bases at J, with 11 bases between. Here the CDR3 reads CASSPLEGTEAFF. The CDR3 nucleotides are TGTGCCAGCAGTCCCCTCGAGGGCACTGAAGCTTTCTTT.

The V and J genes are TRBV27 and TRBJ2-1; D is perhaps TRBD1 (6 bases). In germline, CDR1 is MNHEY, CDR2 SMNVEV (reference sequence). V was shortened by 2 bases and J by 7 bases, with 21 bases between the two germline ends. CDR3 size: 17 residues. CDR3 protein: CASSLEPGTSTWNEQFF. CDR3 nucleotide sequence: TGTGCCAGCAGTTTAGAACCCGGGACAAGTACCTGGAATGAGCAGTTCTTC.

The chain is built from TRBV5-1 and TRBJ2-5, with D unclear. The V gene's germline CDR1 is SGHRS and CDR2 YFSETQ. The CDR3 contains 16 residues. V was shortened by 0 bases and J by 5 bases, with 17 bases between the two germline ends. CDR3 loop: CASSLANTGGGETQYF. DNA of the CDR3: TGCGCCAGCAGCTTGGCCAACACCGGTGGTGGCGAGACCCAGTACTTC.